This TCR beta chain was obtained from a study of T cells in Graves' hyperthyroidism and ophthalmopathy. Patients aged 18 to 65 had newly diagnosed hyperthyroidism that had lasted under 2 months. Thyroid ultrasound, orbital computed tomography, clinical symptoms, and serum thyroxine and TRAb underpinned diagnoses. Amplification of TCR beta CDR3 regions used RNA as the template. HTBI primers were the set used in a first-round RT-PCR of the TCR CDR3. A single record per CDR3 protein comes from TCRdb applying MiXCR to the multiplex PCR reads. The sample consists of about 580,000 distinct CDR3 sequences, more than 11% of them appearing once. V lost 4 bases and J lost 7; bases outside the gene matches: 10. This CDR3 has 15 amino acids. In germline, CDR1 is SGHRS, CDR2 YFSETQ.

This clonotype originated in a woman younger than 45 with Graves' hyperthyroidism that later progressed to Graves' ophthalmopathy. This chain connects TRBV5-1 to TRBJ1-4, with 7 positions matching TRBD1. Sequences were obtained from blood. CDR3 sequence: CASSSTTGFSEKLFF. The CDR3 DNA is TGCGCCAGCAGCAGCACGACAGGGTTTTCTGAAAAACTGTTTTTT.